Below are 16 T cell receptor beta chains sequenced from a single sample in a study of blood T cell repertoires in COVID-19. Libraries were prepared by immunoSEQ multiplex PCR; TCRdb keeps only in-frame clonotypes and omits some of them. This sample has hundreds of thousands of clones; around 80% occur once, and the top ten carry about 4.5%. Sequenced sample: PBMCs or T cells enriched from blood (not recorded which). These receptors were obtained from a man aged 30 to 39 with acute COVID-19.

The chain recombines TRBV5-1 with TRBJ2-5; no reliable D call. V shed 4 bases and J shed 3 bases, with 7 bases lying between them. CDR1 is SGHRS, CDR2 YFSETQ, per germline. The CDR3 is 12 amino acids. The CDR3 sequence is CASSIPKETQYF. The DNA of the CDR3 is TGCGCCAGCAGCATACCTAAAGAGACCCAGTACTTC.

This clone was seen only a few times. The chain employs TRBV19 and TRBJ1-1; D gene uncertain. Trimming stripped 6 bases from V and 3 bases from J, with 8 bases between. CDR3 size: 12 residues. Germline V gene lookup returns CDR1 LNHDA and CDR2 SQIVND (reference sequence). The CDR3 nucleotides are TGTGCCAGTAGGCCCGGAGACACTGAAGCTTTCTTT. It encodes CASRPGDTEAFF.

This clone was recorded once. V and J are TRBV19 and TRBJ2-2; D is ambiguous. CDR1 LNHDA and CDR2 SQIVND come from the germline V gene (reference sequence). The V gene lost 3 bases and the J gene lost 6 bases, with 8 bases spanning the gap. This CDR3 comprises 13 residues. The CDR3 region is CASSMYEAGELFF. In nucleotides, the CDR3 is TGTGCCAGTAGTATGTATGAGGCCGGGGAGCTGTTTTTT.

The V gene is TRBV5-6, the J gene TRBJ1-4, with TRBD1 matching 9 bases. The V gene end was trimmed by 4 bases and the J gene end by 3 bases; junction bases not matched to a gene: 7. Germline V gene data show CDR1 as SGHDT and CDR2 as YYEEEE. The CDR3 covers 16 residues. The CDR3 region is CASSLGQGYPNEKLFF. CDR3 sequence (DNA): TGTGCCAGCAGCCTTGGACAGGGGTATCCTAATGAAAAACTGTTTTTT.

This clone was seen a few times. CDR3 loop: CASGFQGGTEAFF. CDR3 in DNA: TGTGCTAGTGGTTTCCAGGGTGGAACTGAAGCTTTCTTT. J is TRBJ1-1 and V is TRBV12-5, with a possible D match to TRBD1 (5 bases). V was shortened by 3 bases and J by 5 bases, with 10 bases between the two germline ends. Germline V CDR1 and CDR2: LGHNT, FRNRAP. This CDR3 is 13 amino acids long. The full variable domain, completed using reference TRBV12-5 and TRBJ1-1, is DARVTQTPRHKVTEMGQEVTMRCQPILGHNTVFWYRQTMMQGLELLAYFRNRAPLDDSGMPKDRFSAEMPDATLATLKIQPSEPRDSAVYFCASGFQGGTEAFFGQGTRLTVV.

This clone appeared a few times. The rearrangement links TRBV12-3 or TRBV12-4 to TRBJ2-7; 9 positions agree with TRBD1. This CDR3 is built from 13 residues. Losses at the gene ends were 6 bases for V and 7 bases for J; bases not matched to a gene: 7. CDR3 loop: CASSKGTGREQYF. The CDR3 DNA is TGTGCCAGCAGCAAAGGGACAGGGCGGGAGCAGTACTTC.

This clone was detected only once. V usage is TRBV10-3 and J usage is TRBJ1-6; 8 positions match TRBD1. V dropped 0 bases and J dropped 7; count of bases not matched to a gene: 5. Germline lookup yields CDR1 ENHRY and CDR2 SYGVKD. This CDR3 is 16 amino acids long. The CDR3 nucleotides are TGTGCCATCAGTGAGTCCGACAGGGGTGAGAATTCACCCCTCCACTTT. Translated, it gives CAISESDRGENSPLHF.

The V gene is TRBV7-6, the J gene TRBJ2-7; D might be TRBD1 (5 bases). The CDR3 spans 15 residues. The V gene's germline CDR1 is SGHVS and CDR2 FNYEAQ. Trimming removed 5 bases at V and 2 bases at J, with 16 bases between. The CDR3 DNA reads as TGTGCCAGCAGCGCAACAGGAACAATAACCTACGAGCAGTACTTC. Translation gives CASSATGTITYEQYF.

This chain connects TRBV11-2 to TRBJ2-7; 14 positions match TRBD2. Germline V gives CDR1 SGHAT, CDR2 FQNNGV. The CDR3 loop spans 16 amino acids. V shed 5 bases, J shed 2 bases, and the junction held 5 bases outside the gene matches. The CDR3 bases are TGTGCCAGCAGCCAGGGACTAGCGGGGGCCGCCTACGAGCAGTACTTC. It yields the protein CASSQGLAGAAYEQYF.

The CDR3 region is CASSQAGVWAEAFF. The CDR3 nucleotides read TGCGCCAGCAGCCAAGCGGGGGTATGGGCTGAAGCTTTCTTT. This chain joins TRBV4-1 and TRBJ1-1, with a tentative D call TRBD1 (5 bases). CDR1 is MGHRA, CDR2 YSYEKL, per germline. There are 14 residues in the CDR3. Deletions cut 1 base from V and 6 bases from J, with 12 bases between.

The chain is built from TRBV7-3 and TRBJ1-3; TRBD1 matches at 7 bases. J was trimmed by 4 bases and V by 5 bases; bases with no gene match: 2. The CDR3 loop spans 13 amino acids. The germline V gene encodes CDR1 SGHTA and CDR2 FQGTGA. The CDR3 DNA sequence: TGTGCCAGCAGCGCGGACAGGGGAAACACCATATATTTT. Amino acids: CASSADRGNTIYF. Full variable domain (rest looked up from reference TRBV7-3 and TRBJ1-3): GAGVSQTPSNKVTEKGKYVELRCDPISGHTALYWYRQSLGQGPEFLIYFQGTGAADDSGLPNDRFFAVRPEGSVSTLKIQRTERGDSAVYLCASSADRGNTIYFGEGSWLTVV.

This chain uses TRBV19 with TRBJ1-2, with 7 positions matching TRBD1. CDR1 is LNHDA and CDR2 is SQIVND in the germline V gene (reference sequence). With V trimmed by 3 bases and J by 0 bases, 4 bases remained unmatched. The CDR3 is 15 residues long. The CDR3 coding sequence is TGTGCCAGTAGTATTAGGGGGCTCGCTAACTATGGCTACACCTTC. Encoded protein: CASSIRGLANYGYTF. Using reference TRBV19 and TRBJ1-2 for the parts outside the CDR3, the full variable domain is DGGITQSPKYLFRKEGQNVTLSCEQNLNHDAMYWYRQDPGQGLRLIYYSQIVNDFQKGDIAEGYSVSREKKESFPLTVTSAQKNPTAFYLCASSIRGLANYGYTFGSGTRLTVV.

Note on this clone: This same CDR3 is encoded by further DNA sequences in the sample. This chain joins TRBV7-3 and TRBJ1-1, with 9 bases that match TRBD1. CDR3 size: 14 residues. Trimming removed 3 bases from V and 3 bases from J; junction bases left unmatched: 2. Looked up from germline, CDR1 is SGHTA and CDR2 is FQGTGA. The CDR3, as DNA: TGTGCCAGCAGCTTGGGACAGGGAGACACTGAAGCTTTCTTT. Protein product: CASSLGQGDTEAFF.

This clone was recorded many times. The chain carries TRBV18 and TRBJ1-4, with D perhaps TRBD1 (5 bases). This CDR3 has 16 amino acids. The germline gives CDR1 KGHSH, CDR2 LQKENI. With 3 bases removed from V and 10 bases from J, the gap between germline ends came to 21 bases. The CDR3 nucleotides read TGTGCCAGCTCACCCCCGGGAGGGGACCGCCAGGGAAAACTGTTTTTT. Its protein product is CASSPPGGDRQGKLFF.

For this clone: A junction end diverges from the germline sequence, so it may reflect a read error. The rearrangement joins TRBV13 to TRBJ2-1, with D maybe TRBD2 (6 bases). The germline CDR1 and CDR2 sequences are PRHDT and FYEKMQ (reference sequence). The CDR3 covers 16 residues. The CDR3 sequence: CASSLSISINRDSTLF. CDR3 in DNA: TGTGCCAGCAGCTTATCAATATCGATAAATCGGGACTCCACCCTCTTC.

This clone was picked up a small number of times. The V and J genes are TRBV28 and TRBJ1-2; D gene uncertain. Trimming left V 2 bases short and J 8 bases short, with 21 bases between. The CDR3 is 16 amino acids. CDR1 is MDHEN and CDR2 is SYDVKM in the germline V gene. This CDR3 is CASSLALSWAQLGYTF. The CDR3 coding sequence is TGTGCCAGCAGTTTAGCATTGAGCTGGGCTCAGCTCGGCTACACCTTC.